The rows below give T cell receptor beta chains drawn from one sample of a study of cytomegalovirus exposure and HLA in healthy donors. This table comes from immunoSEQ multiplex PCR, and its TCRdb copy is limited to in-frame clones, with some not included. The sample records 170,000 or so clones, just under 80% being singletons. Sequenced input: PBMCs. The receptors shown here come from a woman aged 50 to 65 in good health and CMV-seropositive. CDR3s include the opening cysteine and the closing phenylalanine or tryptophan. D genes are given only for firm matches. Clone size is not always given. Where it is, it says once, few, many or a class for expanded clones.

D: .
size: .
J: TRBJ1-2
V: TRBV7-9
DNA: TGTGCCAGCAGCACGGGAACTAACTATGGCTACACCTTC
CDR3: CASSTGTNYGYTF

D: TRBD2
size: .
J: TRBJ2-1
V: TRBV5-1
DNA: TGCGCCAGCAGCCCCCGGGGACTAGCAACCTCTACGGACAATGAGCAGTTCTTC
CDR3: CASSPRGLATSTDNEQFF

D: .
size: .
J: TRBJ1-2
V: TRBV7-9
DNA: TGTGCCAGCAGCTTATCCGGGAATGGCTACACCTTC
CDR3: CASSLSGNGYTF

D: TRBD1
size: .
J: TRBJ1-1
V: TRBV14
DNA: TGTGCCAGCAGCCAGTGGGGGACAGGGAAAACTGAAGCTTTCTTT
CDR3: CASSQWGTGKTEAFF

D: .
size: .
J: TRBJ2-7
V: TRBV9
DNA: TGTGCCAGCAGTAGAACAGGGCTAACCTACGAGCAGTACTTC
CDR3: CASSRTGLTYEQYF

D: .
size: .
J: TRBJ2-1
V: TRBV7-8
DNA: TGTGCCAGCAGCATAAATAGGAGGAGCTCCTACAATGAGCAGTTCTTC
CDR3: CASSINRRSSYNEQFF

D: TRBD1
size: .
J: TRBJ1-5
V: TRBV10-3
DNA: TGTGCCACAGGGGACAGGGTTGGGAACAGTCAGCCCCAGCATTTT
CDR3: CATGDRVGNSQPQHF

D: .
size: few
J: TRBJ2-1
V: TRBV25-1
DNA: TGTGCCAGCAGTGAATTCCAGGGTAGCGGAAGCTCCTACAATGAGCAGTTCTTC
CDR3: CASSEFQGSGSSYNEQFF

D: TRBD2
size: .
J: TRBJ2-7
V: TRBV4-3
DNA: TGCGCCAGCAGCCAAGGGCTAGCGGCCTCCTACGAGCAGTACTTC
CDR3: CASSQGLAASYEQYF

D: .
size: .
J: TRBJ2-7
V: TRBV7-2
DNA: TGTGCCAGCAGCTTAGTGGGGGCGGTGTACGAGCAGTACTTC
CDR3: CASSLVGAVYEQYF